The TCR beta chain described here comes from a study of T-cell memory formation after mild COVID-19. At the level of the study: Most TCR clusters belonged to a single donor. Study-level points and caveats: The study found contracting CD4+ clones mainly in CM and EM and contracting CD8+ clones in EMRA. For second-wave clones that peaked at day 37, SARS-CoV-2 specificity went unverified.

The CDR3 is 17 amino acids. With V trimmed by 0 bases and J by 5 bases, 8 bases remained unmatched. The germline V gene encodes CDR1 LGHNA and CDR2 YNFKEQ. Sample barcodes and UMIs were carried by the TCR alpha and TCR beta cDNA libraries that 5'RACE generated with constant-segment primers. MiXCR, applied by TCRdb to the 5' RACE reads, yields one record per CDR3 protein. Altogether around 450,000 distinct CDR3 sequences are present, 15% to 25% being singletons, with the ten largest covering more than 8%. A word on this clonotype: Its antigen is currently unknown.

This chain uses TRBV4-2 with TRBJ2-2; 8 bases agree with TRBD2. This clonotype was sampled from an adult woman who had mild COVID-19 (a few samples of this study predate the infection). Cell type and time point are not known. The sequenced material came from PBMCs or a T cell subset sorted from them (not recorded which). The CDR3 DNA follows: TGTGCCAGCAGCCAAGATTTGAAAGCGGGGGTAACCGGGGAGCTGTTTTTT. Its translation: CASSQDLKAGVTGELFF.